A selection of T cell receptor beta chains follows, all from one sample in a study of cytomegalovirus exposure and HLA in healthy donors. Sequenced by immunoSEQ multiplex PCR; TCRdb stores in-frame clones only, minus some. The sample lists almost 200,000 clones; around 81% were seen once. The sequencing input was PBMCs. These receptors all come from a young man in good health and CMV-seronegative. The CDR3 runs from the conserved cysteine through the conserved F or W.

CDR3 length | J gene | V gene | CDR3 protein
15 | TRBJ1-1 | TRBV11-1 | CASSPTAGRDTEAFF
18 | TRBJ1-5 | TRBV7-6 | CASSLLSPGQYSNQPQHF
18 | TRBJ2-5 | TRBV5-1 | CASSLPGTSGRVGETQYF
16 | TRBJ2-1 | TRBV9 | CASSVGGGSTAGEQFF
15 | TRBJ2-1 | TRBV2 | CASSPNGLASDEQFF
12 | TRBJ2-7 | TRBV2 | CALRTGGYEQYF
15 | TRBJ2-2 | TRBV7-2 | CASSWRTENTGELFF
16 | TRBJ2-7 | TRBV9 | CASSVGGAGGDWEQYF
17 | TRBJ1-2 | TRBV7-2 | CASSPQTGGTLNYGYTF
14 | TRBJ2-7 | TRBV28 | CASGQGAFAYEQYF
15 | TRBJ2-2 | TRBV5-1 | CASSSDIRDTGELFF
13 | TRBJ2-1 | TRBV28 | CAIPGPDGGEQFF
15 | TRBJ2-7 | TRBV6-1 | CASSEVTAPTYEQYF
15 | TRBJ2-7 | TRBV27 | CASSRSLGVPYEQYF
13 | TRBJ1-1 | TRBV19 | CASNTRGYTEAFF
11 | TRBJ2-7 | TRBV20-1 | CSAGATYEQYF
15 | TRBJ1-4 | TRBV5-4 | CASSLARERGEKLFF
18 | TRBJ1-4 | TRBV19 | CASSRIDRGNRLNEKLFF
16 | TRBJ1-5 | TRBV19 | CASSNREVYSNQPQHF
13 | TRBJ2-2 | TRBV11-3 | CASSVWGAGELFF
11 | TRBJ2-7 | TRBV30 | CAWIGSYEQYF
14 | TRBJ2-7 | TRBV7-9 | CASSVDGISYEQYF
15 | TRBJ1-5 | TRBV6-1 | CASSTLTGGNQPQHF
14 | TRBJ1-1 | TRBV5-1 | CASSSNRGRTEAFF
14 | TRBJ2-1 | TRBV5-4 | CASSARDRGNEQFF
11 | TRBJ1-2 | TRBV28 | CASNQGYGYTF
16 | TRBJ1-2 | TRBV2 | CASSKARQGRNYGYTF
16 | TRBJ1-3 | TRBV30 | CAWSGHPVLSGNTIYF
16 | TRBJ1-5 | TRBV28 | CASIHRGQGKNQPQHF
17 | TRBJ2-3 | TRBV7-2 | CASSLDPWGLGTDTQYF
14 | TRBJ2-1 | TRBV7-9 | CASSFGQGGNEQFF
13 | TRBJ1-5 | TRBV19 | CASSIVSRQPQHF
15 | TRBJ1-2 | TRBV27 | CASSFYRTGVRGYTF
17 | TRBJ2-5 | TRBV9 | CASSAATGMGEAETQYF
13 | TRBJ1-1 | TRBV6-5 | CASSYSTRTEAFF
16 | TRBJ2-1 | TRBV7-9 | CASSLLTTRSANEQFF
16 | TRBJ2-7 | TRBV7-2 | CASSLDASGTPYEQYF
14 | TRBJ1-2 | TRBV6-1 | CASSEVGTGYGYTF
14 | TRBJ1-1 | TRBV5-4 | CASSRRDRNTEAFF
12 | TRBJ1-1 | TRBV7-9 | CSSSYLDTEAFF
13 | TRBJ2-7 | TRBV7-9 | CASSAGLAEEQYF
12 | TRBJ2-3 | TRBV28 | CASSGGGFTQYF
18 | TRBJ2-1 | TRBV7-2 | CASSLAGSAGVNYNEQFF
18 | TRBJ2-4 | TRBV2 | CASSAIPGLAVAKNIQYF
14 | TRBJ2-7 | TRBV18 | CASSTGTGTGEQYF
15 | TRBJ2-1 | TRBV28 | CASSLLTGAYNEQFF
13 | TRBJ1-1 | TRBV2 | CASRLTGDTEAFF
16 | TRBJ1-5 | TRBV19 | CASSIGRTLAHQPQHF